This TCR beta chain was identified in a study of blood T cell repertoires in COVID-19. The wider study: COVID-19 samples collected from the United States, Italy and Spain covered acute and convalescent phases. PBMCs, B-cell-depleted T cells, or T cells provided the cDNA or gDNA that made up the material.

The authors' processing: Estimates of nucleated cell counts were drawn from the amplification of reference gene primers. The protocol was immunoSEQ multiplex PCR, while the TCRdb copy is restricted to in-frame clones and leaves out a portion. V, J and clone size derive from that table, while D and trimming were established from the DNA sequence. The sample records roughly 230,000 clones, nearly 95% being singletons. Seattle patients were enrolled during active infection and followed longitudinally. Germline CDR1 is MNHEY and CDR2 is SVGEGT. The ends were cut back, 4 bases at V and 1 base at J, with 14 bases in the middle. This CDR3 has 17 residues.

The sequenced sample consisted of peripheral blood. The TCR sequence derives from a man aged 30 to 45 with COVID-19, enrolled during active disease. The rearrangement joins TRBV6-2 or TRBV6-3 to TRBJ1-6; D gene ambiguous. The CDR3 spells CASSSGEGGSYNSPLHF. CDR3 nucleotides: TGTGCCAGCAGTTCCGGTGAGGGTGGGTCCTATAATTCACCCCTCCACTTT.